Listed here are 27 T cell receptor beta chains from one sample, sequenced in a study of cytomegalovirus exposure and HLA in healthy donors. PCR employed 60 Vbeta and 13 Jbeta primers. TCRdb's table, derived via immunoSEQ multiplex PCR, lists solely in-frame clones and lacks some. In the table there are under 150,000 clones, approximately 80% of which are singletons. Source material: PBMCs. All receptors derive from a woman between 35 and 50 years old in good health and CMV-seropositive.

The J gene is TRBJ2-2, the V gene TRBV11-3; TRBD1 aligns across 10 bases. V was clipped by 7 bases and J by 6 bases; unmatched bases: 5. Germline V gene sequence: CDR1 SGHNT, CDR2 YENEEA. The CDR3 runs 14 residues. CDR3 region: CASKTGGDSGELFF. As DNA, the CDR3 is TGTGCCAGCAAGACAGGGGGCGATTCCGGGGAGCTGTTTTTT.

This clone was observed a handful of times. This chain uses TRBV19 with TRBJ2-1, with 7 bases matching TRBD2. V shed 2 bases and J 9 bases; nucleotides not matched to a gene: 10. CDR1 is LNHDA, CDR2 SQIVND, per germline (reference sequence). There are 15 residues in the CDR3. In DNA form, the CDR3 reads TGTGCCAGTAGTATATGGGGGAGGGCATCCACTGAGCAGTTCTTC. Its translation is CASSIWGRASTEQFF.

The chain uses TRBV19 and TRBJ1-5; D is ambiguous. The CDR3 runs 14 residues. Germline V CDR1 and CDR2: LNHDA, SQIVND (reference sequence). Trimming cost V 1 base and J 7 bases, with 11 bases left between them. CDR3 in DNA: TGTGCCAGTAGTATAGTCTCCAGGTTCCAGCCCCAGCATTTT. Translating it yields CASSIVSRFQPQHF. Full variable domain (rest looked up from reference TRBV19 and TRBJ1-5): DGGITQSPKYLFRKEGQNVTLSCEQNLNHDAMYWYRQDPGQGLRLIYYSQIVNDFQKGDIAEGYSVSREKKESFPLTVTSAQKNPTAFYLCASSIVSRFQPQHFGDGTRLSIL.

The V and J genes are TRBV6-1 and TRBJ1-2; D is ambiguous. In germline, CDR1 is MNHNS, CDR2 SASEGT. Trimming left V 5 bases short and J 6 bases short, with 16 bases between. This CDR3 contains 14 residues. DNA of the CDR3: TGTGCCAGCAGTTCCACCGGGGTGCCCGATGGCTACACCTTC. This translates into CASSSTGVPDGYTF.

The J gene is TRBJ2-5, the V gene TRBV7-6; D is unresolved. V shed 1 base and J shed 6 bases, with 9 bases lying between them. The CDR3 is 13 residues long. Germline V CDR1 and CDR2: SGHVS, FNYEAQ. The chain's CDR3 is CASSLGQRKTQYF. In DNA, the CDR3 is TGTGCCAGCAGCTTAGGGCAGAGGAAGACCCAGTACTTC.

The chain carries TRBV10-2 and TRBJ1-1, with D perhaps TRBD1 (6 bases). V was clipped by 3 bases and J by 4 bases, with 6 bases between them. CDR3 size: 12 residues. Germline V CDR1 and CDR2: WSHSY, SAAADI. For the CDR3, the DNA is TGCGCCAGCAGTGAAGGGGGCACTGAAGCTTTCTTT. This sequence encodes CASSEGGTEAFF.

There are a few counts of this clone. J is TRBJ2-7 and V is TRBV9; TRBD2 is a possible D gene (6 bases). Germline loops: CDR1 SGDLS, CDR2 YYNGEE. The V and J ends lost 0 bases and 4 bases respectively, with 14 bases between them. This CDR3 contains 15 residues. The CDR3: CASSVAASANYEQYF. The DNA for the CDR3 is TGTGCCAGCAGCGTAGCGGCTAGCGCCAATTACGAGCAGTACTTC.

The chain's CDR3 is CASRAIRDRGRRDLRYTF. The CDR3 DNA sequence: TGTGCCAGCAGGGCTATTCGGGACAGGGGGCGACGGGACCTACGCTACACCTTC. The gene calls are TRBV9 and TRBJ1-2; 12 positions match TRBD1. The V segment lost 5 bases and the J segment 9 bases; nucleotides outside the gene matches: 20. This CDR3 has 18 amino acids. The germline gives CDR1 SGDLS, CDR2 YYNGEE. Full variable domain (missing parts from reference TRBV9 and TRBJ1-2): DSGVTQTPKHLITATGQRVTLRCSPRSGDLSVYWYQQSLDQGLQFLIQYYNGEERAKGNILERFSAQQFPDLHSELNLSSLELGDSALYFCASRAIRDRGRRDLRYTFGSGTRLTVV.

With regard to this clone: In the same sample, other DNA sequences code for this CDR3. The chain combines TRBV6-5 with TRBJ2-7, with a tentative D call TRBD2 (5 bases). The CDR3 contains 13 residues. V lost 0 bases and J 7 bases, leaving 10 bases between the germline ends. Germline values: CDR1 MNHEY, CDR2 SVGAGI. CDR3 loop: CASSYSGLEEQYF. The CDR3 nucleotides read TGTGCCAGCAGTTACTCAGGACTTGAAGAGCAGTACTTC.

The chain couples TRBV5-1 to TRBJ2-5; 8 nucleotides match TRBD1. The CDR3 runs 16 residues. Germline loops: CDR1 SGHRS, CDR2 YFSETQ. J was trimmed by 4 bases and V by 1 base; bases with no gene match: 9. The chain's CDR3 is CASSLMAQGAGETQYF. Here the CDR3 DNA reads TGCGCCAGCAGCTTGATGGCTCAGGGGGCGGGAGAGACCCAGTACTTC.

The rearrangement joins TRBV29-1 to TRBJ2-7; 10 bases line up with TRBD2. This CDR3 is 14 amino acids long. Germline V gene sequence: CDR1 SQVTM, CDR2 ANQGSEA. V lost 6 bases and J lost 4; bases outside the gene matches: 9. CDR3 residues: CSVYLGTSAYEQYF. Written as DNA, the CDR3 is TGCAGCGTCTACCTCGGGACTAGCGCGTACGAGCAGTACTTC.

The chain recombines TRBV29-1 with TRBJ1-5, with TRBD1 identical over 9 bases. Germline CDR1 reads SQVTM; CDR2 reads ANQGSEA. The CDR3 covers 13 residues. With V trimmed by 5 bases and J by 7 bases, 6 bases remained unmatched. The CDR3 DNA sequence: TGCAGCGTTACAGGGGGCTTAGGGCAGCCCCAGCATTTT. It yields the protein CSVTGGLGQPQHF.

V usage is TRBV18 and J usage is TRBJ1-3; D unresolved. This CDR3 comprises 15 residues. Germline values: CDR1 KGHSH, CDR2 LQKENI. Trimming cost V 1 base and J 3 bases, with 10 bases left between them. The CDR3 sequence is CASSPLEGGGNTIYF. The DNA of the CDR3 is TGTGCCAGCTCACCACTCGAGGGAGGTGGAAACACCATATATTTT. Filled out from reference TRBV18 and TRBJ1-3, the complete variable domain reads NAGVMQNPRHLVRRRGQEARLRCSPMKGHSHVYWYRQLPEEGLKFMVYLQKENIIDESGMPKERFSAEFPKEGPSILRIQQVVRGDSAAYFCASSPLEGGGNTIYFGEGSWLTVV.

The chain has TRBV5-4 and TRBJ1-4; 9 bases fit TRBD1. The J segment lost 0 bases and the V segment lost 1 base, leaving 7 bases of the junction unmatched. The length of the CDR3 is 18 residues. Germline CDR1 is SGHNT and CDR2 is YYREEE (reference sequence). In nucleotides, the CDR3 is TGTGCCAGCAGCTTGAACAGGGGGCTATGGGCAACTAATGAAAAACTGTTTTTT. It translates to CASSLNRGLWATNEKLFF. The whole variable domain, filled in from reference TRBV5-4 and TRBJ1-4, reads ETGVTQSPTHLIKTRGQQVTLRCSSQSGHNTVSWYQQALGQGPQFIFQYYREEENGRGNFPPRFSGLQFPNYSSELNVNALELDDSALYLCASSLNRGLWATNEKLFFGSGTQLSVL.

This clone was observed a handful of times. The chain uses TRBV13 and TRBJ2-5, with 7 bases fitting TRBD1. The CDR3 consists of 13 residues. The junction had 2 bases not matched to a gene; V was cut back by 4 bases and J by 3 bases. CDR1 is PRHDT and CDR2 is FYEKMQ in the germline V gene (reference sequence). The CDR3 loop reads CASSYGTEETQYF. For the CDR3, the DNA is TGTGCCAGCAGCTATGGGACAGAAGAGACCCAGTACTTC.

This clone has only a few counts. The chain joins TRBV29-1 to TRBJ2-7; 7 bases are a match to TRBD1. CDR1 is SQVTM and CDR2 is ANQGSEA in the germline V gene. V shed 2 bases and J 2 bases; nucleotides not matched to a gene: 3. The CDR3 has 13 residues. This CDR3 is CSVETGDAYEQYF. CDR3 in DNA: TGCAGCGTTGAAACAGGGGACGCCTACGAGCAGTACTTC.

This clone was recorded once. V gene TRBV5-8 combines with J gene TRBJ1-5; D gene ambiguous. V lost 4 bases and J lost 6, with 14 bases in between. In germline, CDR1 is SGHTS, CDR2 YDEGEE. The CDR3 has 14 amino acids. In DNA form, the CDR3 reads TGTGCCAGCAGCGATTCGGGTACGCTTCAGCCCCAGCATTTT. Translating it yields CASSDSGTLQPQHF.

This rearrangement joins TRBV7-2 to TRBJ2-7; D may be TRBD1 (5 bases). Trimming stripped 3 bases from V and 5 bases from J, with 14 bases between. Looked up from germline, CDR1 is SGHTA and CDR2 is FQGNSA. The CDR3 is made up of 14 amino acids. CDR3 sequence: CASSFRAGQNEQYF. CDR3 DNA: TGTGCCAGCAGCTTCCGCGCAGGGCAGAACGAGCAGTACTTC.

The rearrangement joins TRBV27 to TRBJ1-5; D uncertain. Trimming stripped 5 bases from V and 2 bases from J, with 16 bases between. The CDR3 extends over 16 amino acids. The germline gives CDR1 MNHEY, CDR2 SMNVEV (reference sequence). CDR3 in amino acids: CASSPWALPGNQPQHF. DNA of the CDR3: TGTGCCAGCAGTCCCTGGGCCCTCCCCGGCAATCAGCCCCAGCATTTT.

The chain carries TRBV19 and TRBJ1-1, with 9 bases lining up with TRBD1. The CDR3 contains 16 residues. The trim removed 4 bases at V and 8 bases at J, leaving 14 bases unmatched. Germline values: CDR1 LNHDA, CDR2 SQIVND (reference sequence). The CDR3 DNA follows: TGTGCCAGTAGTACCCAACAGGGGGCGATTCAGGCCGAAGCTTTCTTT. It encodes CASSTQQGAIQAEAFF. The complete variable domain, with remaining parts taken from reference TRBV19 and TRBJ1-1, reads DGGITQSPKYLFRKEGQNVTLSCEQNLNHDAMYWYRQDPGQGLRLIYYSQIVNDFQKGDIAEGYSVSREKKESFPLTVTSAQKNPTAFYLCASSTQQGAIQAEAFFGQGTRLTVV.

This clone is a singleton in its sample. The CDR3 nucleotides are TGTGCCAGCAGTTTTTTGACAGGGGGTTATGGCTACACCTTC. This sequence encodes CASSFLTGGYGYTF. This chain links TRBV27 with TRBJ1-2; 9 bases line up with TRBD1. The trim removed 3 bases at V and 5 bases at J, leaving 4 bases unmatched. Germline CDR1 reads MNHEY; CDR2 reads SMNVEV (reference sequence). CDR3 size: 14 residues.

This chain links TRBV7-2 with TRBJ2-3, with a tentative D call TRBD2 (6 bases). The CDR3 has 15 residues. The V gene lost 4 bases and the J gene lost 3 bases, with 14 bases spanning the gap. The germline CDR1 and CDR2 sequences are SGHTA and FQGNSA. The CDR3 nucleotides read TGTGCCAGCAGCTCCCGGGGGAGCAGGACAGATACGCAGTATTTT. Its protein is CASSSRGSRTDTQYF.

The CDR3 sequence: CASTFKGTYNEQFF. CDR3 coding DNA: TGTGCCAGCACTTTTAAGGGGACCTACAATGAGCAGTTCTTC. The chain links TRBV27 to TRBJ2-1; TRBD1 might be the D (5 bases). Trimming took 7 bases from V and 2 from J, leaving 12 bases between them. The CDR3 loop spans 14 amino acids. Germline CDR1 reads MNHEY; CDR2 reads SMNVEV (reference sequence).

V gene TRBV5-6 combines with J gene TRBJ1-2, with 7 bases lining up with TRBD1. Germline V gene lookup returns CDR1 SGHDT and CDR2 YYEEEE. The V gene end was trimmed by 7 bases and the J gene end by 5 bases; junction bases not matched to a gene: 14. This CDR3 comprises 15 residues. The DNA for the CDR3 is TGTGCCAGCGAAAGGGCTGGACAGGCTGGATATGGCTACACCTTC. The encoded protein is CASERAGQAGYGYTF. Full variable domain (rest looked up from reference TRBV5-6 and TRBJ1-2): DAGVTQSPTHLIKTRGQQVTLRCSPKSGHDTVSWYQQALGQGPQFIFQYYEEEERQRGNFPDRFSGHQFPNYSSELNVNALLLGDSALYLCASERAGQAGYGYTFGSGTRLTVV.

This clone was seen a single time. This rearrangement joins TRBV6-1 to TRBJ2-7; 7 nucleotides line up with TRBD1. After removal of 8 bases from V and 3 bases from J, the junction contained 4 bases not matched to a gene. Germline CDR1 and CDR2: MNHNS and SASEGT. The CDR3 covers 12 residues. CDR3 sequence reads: CASLGQFYEQYF. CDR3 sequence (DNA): TGTGCCAGCCTGGGACAGTTCTACGAGCAGTACTTC.

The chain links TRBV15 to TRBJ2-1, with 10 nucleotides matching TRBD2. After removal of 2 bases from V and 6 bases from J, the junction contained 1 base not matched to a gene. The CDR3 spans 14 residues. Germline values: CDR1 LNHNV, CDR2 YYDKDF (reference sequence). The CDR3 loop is CATSRTSGINEQFF. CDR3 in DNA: TGTGCCACCAGCAGAACTAGCGGGATCAATGAGCAGTTCTTC.

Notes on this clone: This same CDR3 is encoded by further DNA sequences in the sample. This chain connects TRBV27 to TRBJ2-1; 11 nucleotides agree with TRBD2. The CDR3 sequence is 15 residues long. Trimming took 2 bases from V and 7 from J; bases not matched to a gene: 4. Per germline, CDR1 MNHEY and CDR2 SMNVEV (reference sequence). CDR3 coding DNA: TGTGCCAGCAGTTTACTAGCGGGAGGCTTAAATGAGCAGTTCTTC. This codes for CASSLLAGGLNEQFF.